This is a list of T cell receptor beta chains from one sample in a study of blood T cells in healthy people across ages. MiXCR, run by TCRdb on the 5' RACE reads, gives a single entry per CDR3 protein. The table shows over a million distinct CDR3 sequences, with roughly 45% occurring only once. The sequenced material came from blood. The source is a woman in her sixties or seventies in good health. Both conserved end residues are part of each CDR3. D genes are given only for firm matches. Only part of the rows carry a size: once, few, many, or a class if the clone is expanded.

NA,TRBJ2-1,TRBV11-2,NA,TGTGCCAGCAGACCGAGCGTGACGGCACGTTACAATGAGCAGTTCTTC,CASRPSVTARYNEQFF
few,TRBJ2-5,TRBV29-1,NA,TGCAGCGGAGGACGGCTCCAAGAGACCCAGTACTTC,CSGGRLQETQYF
few,TRBJ2-7,TRBV12-3/TRBV12-4,NA,TGTGCCAGCAGTCGACAGGGCGGAGGGTACGAGCAGTACTTC,CASSRQGGGYEQYF
NA,TRBJ1-2,TRBV27,TRBD1,TGTGCCAGCAGTTCGGGACAGGGCGGGGGCTATGGCTACACCTTC,CASSSGQGGGYGYTF
NA,TRBJ2-3,TRBV20-1,TRBD2,TGCAGTGTCGCGGGGACTAGCGGACACACAGATACGCAGTATTTT,CSVAGTSGHTDTQYF
NA,TRBJ2-1,TRBV7-3,NA,TGTGCCAGCAGCTTAACGTTAGGGGGAACCCCTTACAATGAGCAGTTCTTC,CASSLTLGGTPYNEQFF
NA,TRBJ1-4,TRBV30,NA,TGTGCCTGGGGGGGAACTAATGAAAAACTGTTTTTT,CAWGGTNEKLFF
NA,TRBJ2-3,TRBV20-1,NA,TGCAGTGCTACACCGGGAGTCACAGATACGCAGTATTTT,CSATPGVTDTQYF
NA,TRBJ1-2,TRBV18,NA,TGTGCCAGCTCAAGTGGGGCAGCCTTAAACTATGGCTACACCTTC,CASSSGAALNYGYTF
NA,TRBJ2-1,TRBV20-1,NA,TGCAGTGCTAGAGATGACTTGTACAATGAGCAGTTCTTC,CSARDDLYNEQFF
NA,TRBJ2-6,TRBV5-1,NA,TGCGCCAGCAGCTTGGTGATAACAGGTGCTGGGGCCGACGTCCTGACTTTC,CASSLVITGAGADVLTF
NA,TRBJ2-1,TRBV15,TRBD2,TGTGCCACCAGTCCGAATCGGGCAGCGGGAGGTGTCGGGGAGCAGTTCTTC,CATSPNRAAGGVGEQFF
NA,TRBJ2-1,TRBV27,NA,TGTGCCAGCACCCCTGAGGGGGTCATGAGCTCCTACAATGAGCAGTTCTTC,CASTPEGVMSSYNEQFF
few,TRBJ2-4,TRBV15,NA,TGTGCCACCAGCAGAGGAGCAGGAAAAAACATTCAGTACTTC,CATSRGAGKNIQYF
NA,TRBJ1-1,TRBV2,NA,TGTGCCAGCAGTGAATGGGTTCCAGGGACTGAAGCTTTCTTT,CASSEWVPGTEAFF